Described below is a single T cell receptor beta chain sequence and its context. Antigen specificity is unknown. This sample is part of a study of Ad26.COV2.S vaccination and SARS-CoV-2 variants. General study points: Spike-specific TCR breadth was greater after Ad26.COV2.S than placebo. A substantial breadth of spike-specific CD8+ and CD4+ T cell responses after vaccination has been reported. Whether participants received vaccine or placebo, their non-spike TCR breadth was similar.

Clones were read by immunoSEQ multiplex PCR, and TCRdb kept only the in-frame ones, dropping some. Seen here are about 350,000 clones, 92% observed once, and the top ten hold 3.9%. This clonotype was sampled from a human donor who had recovered from COVID-19. The sample was peripheral blood, taken after recovery from COVID-19.

The CDR3 DNA sequence: TGTGCCAGCAGTTCATACAGGGGGATTACTGAAGCTTTCTTT. It yields the protein CASSSYRGITEAFF. The chain joins TRBV27 to TRBJ1-1, with 8 bases matching TRBD1. J lost 5 bases, V lost 4 bases, and 6 bases had no gene match. Germline assignment: CDR1 MNHEY and CDR2 SMNVEV (reference sequence). This CDR3 comprises 14 residues.